Following are 27 T cell receptor beta chains from one sample sequenced in a study of Tregs in tolerant kidney transplant recipients. Sequencing was performed with immunoSEQ multiplex PCR; in TCRdb, only in-frame clones are kept and a portion is missing. Among 100,000 to 130,000 clones listed, 90% were seen once. The sample was CD4+ T cells from blood, taken before the transplant. Source of these receptors: a human donor who received a combined kidney and bone marrow transplant.

The chain carries TRBV27 and TRBJ2-2, with D hard to call. This CDR3 contains 13 residues. The V end lost 5 bases, the J end lost 8 bases, and 12 bases lay between the germline ends. CDR1 and CDR2 (germline): MNHEY, SMNVEV (reference sequence). CDR3 region: CASSRLVRGELFF. The DNA of the CDR3 is TGTGCCAGCAGTCGCCTAGTCCGTGGGGAGCTGTTTTTT.

This clone has a single count. This sequence joins TRBV5-5 and TRBJ1-1; 11 bases are a match to TRBD1. Germline V gene lookup returns CDR1 SGHKS and CDR2 YYEKEE (reference sequence). The trim removed 5 bases at V and 0 bases at J, leaving 9 bases unmatched. CDR3 length: 17 residues. Written as DNA, the CDR3 is TGTGCCAGCAGGGTGGGACAGGGGGTTTTGGTGAACACTGAAGCTTTCTTT. Amino acid sequence: CASRVGQGVLVNTEAFF.

This chain links TRBV6-6 with TRBJ2-5; 9 bases fit TRBD2. The CDR3 has 14 residues. With 8 bases clipped from V and 1 base from J, the junction kept 5 bases outside the gene matches. CDR1 and CDR2 (germline): MNHNY, SVGAGI (reference sequence). CDR3 loop: CASGSGGSQETQYF. CDR3 sequence (DNA): TGTGCCAGCGGGAGCGGGGGGTCCCAAGAGACCCAGTACTTC.

V is TRBV19 and J is TRBJ1-2, with a possible D match to TRBD1 (5 bases). CDR3 length: 13 amino acids. V was trimmed by 3 bases and J by 6 bases, leaving 11 bases between them. Germline V gene lookup returns CDR1 LNHDA and CDR2 SQIVND (reference sequence). CDR3 sequence: CASSIGQGDGYTF. CDR3 bases: TGTGCCAGTAGTATCGGGCAGGGCGATGGCTACACCTTC.

The chain uses TRBV15 and TRBJ2-5; maybe TRBD2 (5 bases). The CDR3 covers 16 residues. Trimming removed 0 bases from V and 5 bases from J, with 16 bases in between. The germline V gene encodes CDR1 LNHNV and CDR2 YYDKDF (reference sequence). For the CDR3, the DNA is TGTGCCACCAGCAGAGATCTCGGAGCGGATGGGGAGACCCAGTACTTC. Translating it yields CATSRDLGADGETQYF.

The rearrangement uses TRBV7-9 and TRBJ2-7; 8 bases fit TRBD1. The V segment lost 6 bases and the J segment 2 bases; nucleotides outside the gene matches: 6. Germline CDR1 and CDR2: SEHNR and FQNEAQ (reference sequence). The CDR3 loop spans 14 amino acids. CDR3 sequence (DNA): TGTGCCAGCAGTCAACAGGGGGGTACCTACGAGCAGTACTTC. Translated, it gives CASSQQGGTYEQYF.

This clone was recorded many times. The chain links TRBV27 to TRBJ2-7; 11 nucleotides align to TRBD1. Germline trimming cut 3 bases from V and 2 bases from J; bases unmatched to any gene: 15. The CDR3 has 19 residues. CDR1 MNHEY and CDR2 SMNVEV come from the germline V gene (reference sequence). Written as DNA, the CDR3 is TGTGCCAGCAGTTTTCTCACTACTCCTGGACAGGGGGCACCCTACGAGCAGTACTTC. Amino acid sequence: CASSFLTTPGQGAPYEQYF.

The chain recombines TRBV5-1 with TRBJ2-3, with 7 bases aligning to TRBD2. In germline, CDR1 is SGHRS, CDR2 YFSETQ. The CDR3 loop spans 18 amino acids. Trimming at V came to 0 bases and at J to 1 base, leaving 11 bases not matched to a gene. The CDR3 here is CASSLETRGNRGTDTQYF. CDR3 in DNA: TGCGCCAGCAGCTTGGAGACGCGGGGGAATAGAGGCACAGATACGCAGTATTTT.

The chain carries TRBV2 and TRBJ2-3, with 16 bases matching TRBD2. The J segment lost 6 bases and the V segment lost 6 bases, leaving 21 bases of the junction unmatched. The CDR3 length is 21 residues. Per the germline V gene, CDR1 is SNHLY and CDR2 is FYNNEI. The CDR3 coding sequence is TGTGCCAGCAGGGGACTAGCGGGGGGGCCCCGGGACCGACGAGGCAGGGATACGCAGTATTTT. This codes for CASRGLAGGPRDRRGRDTQYF.

This clone was observed once. The chain uses TRBV28 and TRBJ2-7; D remains unclear. The V and J ends lost 2 bases and 7 bases respectively, with 18 bases between them. From germline, CDR1 is MDHEN and CDR2 SYDVKM. This CDR3 contains 15 residues. The CDR3 loop reads CASSLMVYPANEQYF. The CDR3 DNA is TGTGCCAGCAGTTTAATGGTCTACCCTGCCAATGAGCAGTACTTC.

This clone was picked up a small number of times. The J gene is TRBJ2-7, the V gene TRBV5-1, with 8 bases fitting TRBD2. CDR1 and CDR2 from the germline V gene are SGHRS and YFSETQ. Trimming at V came to 2 bases and at J to 2 bases, leaving 3 bases not matched to a gene. CDR3 length equals 14 residues. CDR3 DNA sequence: TGCGCCAGCAGCTTTACTAGCGGAGCCTACGAGCAGTACTTC. Translated, it gives CASSFTSGAYEQYF.

This chain joins TRBV7-8 and TRBJ2-5; TRBD2 matches 7 bases. From germline, CDR1 is SGHVS and CDR2 FQNEAQ. The CDR3 sequence is 13 residues long. The junction had 5 bases not matched to a gene; V was cut back by 5 bases and J by 5 bases. This CDR3 reads CASSVPGGETQYF. In nucleotides, the CDR3 is TGTGCCAGCAGCGTACCCGGGGGGGAGACCCAGTACTTC.

The chain is built from TRBV11-2 and TRBJ2-1; TRBD1 aligns across 8 bases. Germline assignment: CDR1 SGHAT and CDR2 FQNNGV. This CDR3 has 16 amino acids. Trimming removed 5 bases from V and 4 bases from J; junction bases left unmatched: 10. The chain's CDR3 is CASSRPGTGVYNEQFF. CDR3 bases: TGTGCCAGCAGCCGTCCCGGGACAGGTGTATACAATGAGCAGTTCTTC.

The gene calls are TRBV2 and TRBJ1-2; the match to TRBD1 covers 7 bases. This CDR3 is 13 amino acids long. V trimming: 5 bases; J trimming: 6 bases; junction bases outside the gene matches: 6. The germline CDR1 and CDR2 sequences are SNHLY and FYNNEI. In DNA form, the CDR3 reads TGTGCCAGCAGTCCCGACAGGGAGGATGGCTACACCTTC. This gives the protein CASSPDREDGYTF.

The chain recombines TRBV5-1 with TRBJ1-1, with 7 nucleotides matching TRBD1. With V trimmed by 2 bases and J by 4 bases, 17 bases remained unmatched. CDR1 is SGHRS, CDR2 YFSETQ, per germline. The CDR3 contains 18 residues. CDR3 coding DNA: TGCGCCAGCAGCTTCGGAAGGGGGCACGGGGAACATGGCACTGAAGCTTTCTTT. Translating it yields CASSFGRGHGEHGTEAFF.

The genes are TRBV14 and TRBJ2-1; 7 nucleotides line up with TRBD1. The CDR3 totals 16 residues. Trimming at V came to 0 bases and at J to 5 bases, leaving 7 bases not matched to a gene. The germline V gene encodes CDR1 SGHDN and CDR2 FVKESK. CDR3 sequence (DNA): TGTGCCAGCAGCCAAGAGACCAGGGGGTTGCACAATGAGCAGTTCTTC. This translates into CASSQETRGLHNEQFF.

The rearrangement links TRBV7-2 to TRBJ2-1, with 11 bases lining up with TRBD1. Germline lookup yields CDR1 SGHTA and CDR2 FQGNSA. J was trimmed by 3 bases and V by 5 bases; bases with no gene match: 3. The CDR3 runs 15 residues. DNA for the CDR3: TGTGCCAGCAGCCCCGGGACAGGGGGCTACAATGAGCAGTTCTTC. Its protein is CASSPGTGGYNEQFF.

The chain couples TRBV4-1 to TRBJ2-5, with D hard to call. The V gene lost 1 base and the J gene lost 4 bases, with 7 bases spanning the gap. CDR1 MGHRA and CDR2 YSYEKL come from the germline V gene. The length of the CDR3 is 13 residues. CDR3 DNA: TGCGCCAGCAGCCAAGGAGTAATAGAGACCCAGTACTTC. This encodes CASSQGVIETQYF.

This clone was counted between two and nine times. CDR3 residues: CASSESTDTQYF. CDR3 in DNA: TGTGCCAGCAGCGAGAGCACAGATACGCAGTATTTT. This rearrangement joins TRBV5-4 to TRBJ2-3; D uncertain. Germline V gene data show CDR1 as SGHNT and CDR2 as YYREEE (reference sequence). CDR3 length: 12 amino acids. Trimming shortened V by 4 bases and J by 0 bases, and 3 bases separated the two germline ends.

This sequence joins TRBV10-3 and TRBJ2-3, with TRBD1 identical over 10 bases. Germline CDR1 is ENHRY and CDR2 is SYGVKD. J gave up 5 bases and V 5 bases, and 7 bases lay outside the gene matches. The CDR3 is 15 amino acids. This CDR3 reads CAISTGTGVGDTQYF. In DNA, the CDR3 is TGTGCCATCAGTACCGGGACAGGGGTTGGAGATACGCAGTATTTT.

The V gene is TRBV18, the J gene TRBJ2-1; no definite D call. The germline V and J ends were trimmed by 3 bases and 0 bases, with 9 bases remaining between them. This CDR3 has 15 residues. Germline CDR1 and CDR2: KGHSH and LQKENI. This chain's CDR3 is CASSPSYTSYNEQFF. The CDR3, as DNA: TGTGCCAGCTCACCTAGCTATACCTCCTACAATGAGCAGTTCTTC.

V and J are TRBV28 and TRBJ1-2, with D perhaps matching TRBD1 (5 bases). The CDR3 totals 15 residues. Between the trimmed V and J ends, which lost 3 bases and 5 bases, there was a span of 16 bases. Germline CDR1 MDHEN, CDR2 SYDVKM. This CDR3 reads CASSLGQAVNYGYTF. The CDR3 DNA follows: TGTGCCAGCAGTTTGGGGCAGGCGGTTAATTATGGCTACACCTTC.

The chain is built from TRBV5-4 and TRBJ2-2, with 8 bases matching TRBD2. Trimming at V came to 1 base and at J to 7 bases, leaving 12 bases not matched to a gene. The CDR3 consists of 17 residues. CDR1 is SGHNT, CDR2 YYREEE, per germline (reference sequence). CDR3 DNA sequence: TGTGCCAGCAGCTTGCCAGCGGGGGCCAATACGTACGGGGAGCTGTTTTTT. Its protein is CASSLPAGANTYGELFF.

The chain has TRBV10-3 and TRBJ1-1, with 7 bases identical to TRBD1. The length of the CDR3 is 14 residues. CDR1 and CDR2 (germline): ENHRY, SYGVKD. The V segment lost 3 bases and the J segment 3 bases; nucleotides outside the gene matches: 4. CDR3 sequence reads: CAISEQGGYTEAFF. DNA of the CDR3: TGTGCCATCAGTGAACAAGGGGGCTACACTGAAGCTTTCTTT.

Comments on this clone: Other DNA sequences of this sample code for an identical CDR3. CDR3 residues: CASSGGSSGNTIYF. CDR3 nucleotides: TGCGCCAGCAGCGGAGGGAGCTCTGGAAACACCATATATTTT. V and J are TRBV5-1 and TRBJ1-3; D gene unclear. Germline V gene sequence: CDR1 SGHRS, CDR2 YFSETQ. The CDR3 runs to 14 residues. Trimming shortened V by 4 bases and J by 0 bases, and 8 bases separated the two germline ends.

J is TRBJ2-7 and V is TRBV6-1; 8 positions match TRBD1. CDR3 length equals 14 residues. Germline V gene sequence: CDR1 MNHNS, CDR2 SASEGT. After removal of 4 bases from V and 6 bases from J, the junction contained 8 bases not matched to a gene. CDR3 bases: TGTGCCAGCAGTGCAGGGGGCGTTTACACCGAGCAGTACTTC. This codes for CASSAGGVYTEQYF.

In regard to this clone: Likely a read error: the CDR3 ends without its conserved phenylalanine or tryptophan. The limits of the CDR3 on the DNA are not certain, so only TCRdb's listed CDR3 is given. The rearrangement links TRBV5-1 to TRBJ1-2. With termini counted, the CDR3 has 9 amino acids. Germline assignment: CDR1 SGHRS and CDR2 YFSETQ. This CDR3 is CASGRPSTL.